This is a list of T cell receptor beta chains from one sample in a study of beta chain features in type 1 diabetes. The data were produced by immunoSEQ multiplex PCR, yet TCRdb's version contains in-frame clones alone and is incomplete. The sample consists of over 100,000 clones, around 40% of them appearing once. Sequenced input: stem cell memory CD4+ T cells from blood. All receptors derive from a young woman in good health. CDR3s include the opening cysteine and the closing phenylalanine or tryptophan. The D gene is left open where the match is weak. The size entry is marked missing in some rows and otherwise reads once, few, many or a size class.

clone_size j_call d_call v_call cdr3_nt cdr3_aa
few TRBJ2-5 TRBD1 TRBV6-5 TGTGCCAGCAGTTACGGGCCCGGGACAGGGATCGCCACGGAGTACTTC CASSYGPGTGIATEYF
. TRBJ2-1 TRBD2 TRBV6-6 TGTGCCAGCAGTGGTAGCGGGAGGAACTACAATGAGCAGTTCTTC CASSGSGRNYNEQFF
few TRBJ1-1 TRBD1 TRBV4-2 TGTGCCAGCAGCCAAGATGGGAACAGGGGCCTTACTGAAGCTTTCTTT CASSQDGNRGLTEAFF
few TRBJ1-1 . TRBV18 TGTGCCAGCTCACCATCGGGGATCTATGAAGCTTTCTTT CASSPSGIYEAFF
. TRBJ2-7 TRBD2 TRBV19 TGTGCCAGTAGGGTAGCGGGAGGAACCTACGAGCAGTACTTC CASRVAGGTYEQYF
few TRBJ2-3 TRBD2 TRBV10-3 TGTGCCATCAGTGGTCGGACTAGCGGGAGGGGCACAGATACGCAGTATTTT CAISGRTSGRGTDTQYF
few TRBJ2-1 . TRBV10-3 TGTGCCATTCAGAGCGGAGTCTACAATGAGCAGTTCTTC CAIQSGVYNEQFF
few TRBJ2-3 . TRBV5-1 TGCGCCAGCGGCCGAGATACGCAGTATTTT CASGRDTQYF
few TRBJ2-3 . TRBV6-6 TGTGCCAGCAGCCCCGGGGTCACAGATACGCAGTATTTT CASSPGVTDTQYF
. TRBJ2-4 . TRBV7-2 TGTGCCAGCAGCTACGCCAGGGTGGACATTCAGTACTTC CASSYARVDIQYF
few TRBJ2-7 . TRBV28 TGTGCCAGCAGGGCATATTACGAGCAGTACTTC CASRAYYEQYF
few TRBJ2-1 TRBD2 TRBV7-3 TGTGCCAGCAGCTTACTAGCGGGAGGTATCAATGAGCAGTTCTTC CASSLLAGGINEQFF